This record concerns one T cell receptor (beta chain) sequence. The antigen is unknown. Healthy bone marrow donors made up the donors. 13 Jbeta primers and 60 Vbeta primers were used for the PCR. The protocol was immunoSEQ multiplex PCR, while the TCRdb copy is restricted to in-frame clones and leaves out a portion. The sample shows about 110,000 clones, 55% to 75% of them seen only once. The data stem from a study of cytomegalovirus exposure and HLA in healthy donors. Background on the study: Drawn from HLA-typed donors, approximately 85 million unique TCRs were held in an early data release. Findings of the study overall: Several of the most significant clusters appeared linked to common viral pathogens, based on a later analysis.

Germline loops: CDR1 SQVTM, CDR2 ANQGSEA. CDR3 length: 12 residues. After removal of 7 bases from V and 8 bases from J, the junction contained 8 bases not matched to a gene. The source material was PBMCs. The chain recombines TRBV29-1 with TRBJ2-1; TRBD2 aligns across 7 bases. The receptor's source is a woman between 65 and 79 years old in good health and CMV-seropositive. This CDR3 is CSAGGGVHEQFF. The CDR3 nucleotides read TGCAGCGCTGGGGGAGGGGTTCATGAGCAGTTCTTC.